Presented here are 20 T cell receptor beta chains from one specimen sequenced in a study of T cells in Graves' hyperthyroidism and ophthalmopathy. The CDR3 regions of TCR beta were amplified from RNA transcripts. The study used the HTBI primer set for a first-round RT-PCR of the TCR CDR3. A single record per CDR3 protein comes from TCRdb applying MiXCR to the multiplex PCR reads. The sample holds around 520,000 distinct CDR3 sequences, 13% to 15% seen once. Source material: blood. The receptors originated from a woman aged 40 to 55 with Graves' hyperthyroidism.

This clonotype appeared many times. The genes are TRBV5-5 and TRBJ2-1; D gene unclear. The germline V gene has CDR1 SGHKS and CDR2 YYEKEE (reference sequence). This CDR3 is 14 amino acids long. V lost 1 base to trimming and J lost 5 bases, with 10 bases between them. The CDR3 bases are TGTGCCAGCAGCTTGTTACTAAGCCACAATGAGCAGTTCTTC. Protein sequence: CASSLLLSHNEQFF.

The sample holds many counts of this clonotype. The V and J genes are TRBV20-1 and TRBJ2-7; tentatively, D is TRBD1 or TRBD2 (6 bases each). CDR1 is DFQATT, CDR2 SNEGSKA, per germline (reference sequence). This CDR3 is 16 amino acids long. The ends were cut back, 3 bases at V and 7 bases at J, with 25 bases in the middle. The DNA of the CDR3 is TGCAGTGCTAGGATGGCTCAGGGGACTGTTTCGGGGGAGCAGTACTTC. Its translation: CSARMAQGTVSGEQYF.

The V call is TRBV6-1, the J call TRBJ2-1, with a possible D match to TRBD2 (6 bases). Trimming cost V 7 bases and J 2 bases, with 12 bases left between them. CDR3 length: 14 amino acids. Looked up from germline, CDR1 is MNHNS and CDR2 is SASEGT. CDR3: CASIGTPTYNEQFF. The CDR3 coding sequence is TGTGCCAGCATCGGGACTCCAACCTACAATGAGCAGTTCTTC.

This clonotype was counted many times. The chain has TRBV30 and TRBJ1-5; possibly TRBD1 for D (5 bases). V gave up 3 bases and J gave up 7 bases, with 16 bases separating them. This CDR3 spans 14 amino acids. The germline V gene encodes CDR1 GTSNPN and CDR2 SVGIG (reference sequence). The CDR3 DNA is TGTGCCTGGAGCGTCGACAGCTTAGGGCAGCCCCAGCATTTT. Translated: CAWSVDSLGQPQHF.

This clonotype was seen more than once but under ten times. The CDR3 sequence is CASSVGGGQRNSPLHF. CDR3 in DNA: TGTGCCAGCAGCGTAGGAGGGGGACAGCGGAATTCACCCCTCCACTTT. The chain uses TRBV9 and TRBJ1-6; 7 bases fit TRBD1. V lost 0 bases to trimming and J lost 7 bases; unmatched junction nucleotides: 7. The CDR3 loop spans 16 amino acids. Germline V gene lookup returns CDR1 SGDLS and CDR2 YYNGEE.

The V gene is TRBV15, the J gene TRBJ2-3; a weak D match, TRBD2 (5 bases). CDR3 length: 16 amino acids. Germline lookup yields CDR1 LNHNV and CDR2 YYDKDF (reference sequence). The V end was cut by 1 base, the J end by 1 base, with 12 bases between. CDR3 residues: CATSRGELRGTDTQYF. CDR3 nucleotide sequence: TGTGCCACCAGCAGAGGTGAACTGCGGGGCACAGATACGCAGTATTTT.

This clonotype was recorded at least ten times. The rearrangement joins TRBV30 to TRBJ1-3; D gene uncertain. Trimming pared 1 base from V and 0 bases from J, leaving 7 bases between. Germline assignment: CDR1 GTSNPN and CDR2 SVGIG (reference sequence). This CDR3 is 14 amino acids long. The CDR3 loop is CAWSGVFSGNTIYF. CDR3 coding DNA: TGTGCCTGGAGTGGTGTTTTCTCTGGAAACACCATATATTTT.

This clonotype was seen ten or more times. The CDR3 DNA follows: TGTGCCAGCGGCCGGGTTCAGCCCCAGCATTTT. Translation: CASGRVQPQHF. The V gene is TRBV28, the J gene TRBJ1-5; D uncertain. Trimming stripped 8 bases from V and 6 bases from J, with 8 bases between. Germline loops: CDR1 MDHEN, CDR2 SYDVKM. CDR3 size: 11 residues.

The sample holds many counts of this clonotype. The chain links TRBV24-1 to TRBJ2-5, with 7 bases aligning to TRBD1. Germline trimming cut 5 bases from V and 2 bases from J; bases unmatched to any gene: 4. CDR1 is KGHDR and CDR2 is SFDVKD in the germline V gene. The CDR3 extends over 14 amino acids. In DNA, the CDR3 is TGTGCCACCAGTGGGACAGGTCTACAAGAGACCCAGTACTTC. This translates into CATSGTGLQETQYF.

The rearrangement joins TRBV6-5 to TRBJ1-4, with 7 nucleotides matching TRBD1. Germline-derived CDR1 and CDR2 are MNHEY and SVGAGI. J gave up 8 bases and V 2 bases, and 8 bases lay outside the gene matches. This CDR3 has 15 amino acids. CDR3 sequence: CASSYTQGGAEKLFF. In DNA form, the CDR3 reads TGTGCCAGCAGTTACACCCAGGGGGGGGCCGAAAAACTGTTTTTT.

This clonotype occurred a few times. This chain uses TRBV28 with TRBJ2-7; TRBD2 matches 7 bases. The V segment lost 2 bases and the J segment 2 bases; nucleotides outside the gene matches: 6. The V gene's germline CDR1 is MDHEN and CDR2 SYDVKM. CDR3 length equals 15 residues. The CDR3 bases are TGTGCCAGCAGTTTACCGGGGGGAGTACCCTACGAGCAGTACTTC. Translated: CASSLPGGVPYEQYF.

This clonotype was observed a few times. J is TRBJ2-5 and V is TRBV5-1; TRBD1 matches 9 bases. CDR3 size: 17 residues. Germline V gene sequence: CDR1 SGHRS, CDR2 YFSETQ. Unmatched junction bases numbered 10, after V lost 4 bases and J lost 0 bases. The DNA for the CDR3 is TGCGCCAGCAGCCCGGGACAGGGTCAATGGAACCAAGAGACCCAGTACTTC. Its protein is CASSPGQGQWNQETQYF.

Comment on this clonotype: A much larger clonotype is one base distant, so this may be a read error. The genes are TRBV11-1 and TRBJ2-3; D gene uncertain. TRBJ1-5 explains the end of the DNA better; the J call may be wrong. This CDR3 is built from 14 residues. The germline V gene has CDR1 SGHAT and CDR2 FQDESV (reference sequence). DNA for the CDR3: TGTGCCAGCAGCTTCGGTGTCAGCGGTGATACGCAGCATTTT. Amino acids: CASSFGVSGDTQHF.

This clonotype was picked up many times. The chain recombines TRBV7-2 with TRBJ2-7; no clear D. The length of the CDR3 is 14 residues. Germline CDR1 and CDR2: SGHTA and FQGNSA. Trimming removed 5 bases at V and 6 bases at J, with 17 bases between. This chain's CDR3 is CASSHPTGGFEQYF. In DNA form, the CDR3 reads TGTGCCAGCAGCCATCCGACCGGTGGGTTCGAGCAGTACTTC.

In this sample, this clonotype turned up many times. V gene TRBV20-1 combines with J gene TRBJ2-1; TRBD2 matches at 8 bases. V dropped 1 base and J dropped 4; count of bases not matched to a gene: 6. The CDR3 totals 15 residues. Per the germline V gene, CDR1 is DFQATT and CDR2 is SNEGSKA (reference sequence). This CDR3 is CSARALAEIYNEQFF. DNA for the CDR3: TGCAGTGCTAGAGCACTAGCGGAAATATACAATGAGCAGTTCTTC.

This sequence joins TRBV7-2 and TRBJ1-1; 7 nucleotides align to TRBD1. This CDR3 comprises 13 residues. V shed 4 bases, J shed 5 bases, and the junction held 4 bases outside the gene matches. Germline assignment: CDR1 SGHTA and CDR2 FQGNSA. The CDR3 loop reads CASSSQGRTEAFF. The CDR3 DNA reads TGTGCCAGCAGCTCACAGGGGAGGACTGAAGCTTTCTTT. Combining the CDR3 with reference TRBV7-2 and TRBJ1-1 gives the whole variable domain GAGVSQSPSNKVTEKGKDVELRCDPISGHTALYWYRQSLGQGLEFLIYFQGNSAPDKSGLPSDRFSAERTGGSVSTLTIQRTQQEDSAVYLCASSSQGRTEAFFGQGTRLTVV.

This clonotype was seen at least ten times. The genes are TRBV2 and TRBJ1-2; D gene unclear. Germline V gives CDR1 SNHLY, CDR2 FYNNEI. V was pared by 0 bases and J by 5 bases, with 16 bases between. The CDR3 has 16 residues. CDR3 DNA: TGTGCCAGCAGTGAAGCCGGCCAGCCGGAAATTTATGGCTACACCTTC. This translates into CASSEAGQPEIYGYTF. The full variable domain, completed using reference TRBV2 and TRBJ1-2, is EPEVTQTPSHQVTQMGQEVILRCVPISNHLYFYWYRQILGQKVEFLVSFYNNEISEKSEIFDDQFSVERPDGSNFTLKIRSTKLEDSAMYFCASSEAGQPEIYGYTFGSGTRLTVV.

Only a few counts were recorded for this clonotype. The rearrangement links TRBV5-8 to TRBJ2-1, with TRBD2 matching over 7 bases. The J segment lost 2 bases and the V segment lost 4 bases, leaving 12 bases of the junction unmatched. The CDR3 is 17 amino acids. The germline V gene has CDR1 SGHTS and CDR2 YDEGEE. The CDR3 region is CASSTRLGAGPYNEQFF. In DNA form, the CDR3 reads TGTGCCAGCAGCACACGTTTGGGAGCGGGACCCTACAATGAGCAGTTCTTC.

This clonotype was observed many times. The V gene is TRBV7-8, the J gene TRBJ2-1; 8 nucleotides match TRBD2. J lost 3 bases, V lost 6 bases, and 7 bases had no gene match. The CDR3 sequence is 15 residues long. Per germline, CDR1 SGHVS and CDR2 FQNEAQ. This CDR3 reads CASSPSSGIYNEQFF. The CDR3 DNA reads TGTGCCAGCAGTCCAAGTAGCGGGATCTACAATGAGCAGTTCTTC. Using reference TRBV7-8 and TRBJ2-1 for the parts outside the CDR3, the full variable domain is GAGVSQSPRYKVAKRGQDVALRCDPISGHVSLFWYQQALGQGPEFLTYFQNEAQLDKSGLPSDRFFAERPEGSVSTLKIQRTQQEDSAVYLCASSPSSGIYNEQFFGPGTRLTVL.

This clonotype was detected ten times or more. V gene TRBV11-2 combines with J gene TRBJ2-1; D gene uncertain. The germline gives CDR1 SGHAT, CDR2 FQNNGV. Trimming pared 5 bases from V and 6 bases from J, leaving 14 bases between. There are 14 residues in the CDR3. CDR3 nucleotides: TGTGCCAGCAGCCCTAGACCGGAACTCAATGAGCAGTTCTTC. The encoded protein is CASSPRPELNEQFF.